A selection of T cell receptor beta chains follows, all from one sample in a study of T cells in Graves' hyperthyroidism and ophthalmopathy. From the multiplex PCR reads, TCRdb called clonotypes with MiXCR, one entry per CDR3 protein. The table includes approximately 530,000 distinct CDR3 sequences, just under 20% detected once. The sequenced sample consisted of blood. The source is a man aged 35-49 years with Graves' ophthalmopathy. Both conserved end residues are part of each CDR3. D genes are given only for firm matches. A row's size may be missing; if present it is once, few, many or a size class.

abundance: many
d_gene: TRBD1
j_gene: TRBJ1-2
v_gene: TRBV12-3/TRBV12-4
CDR3aa: CASRGTGNYGYTF
CDR3nt: TGTGCCAGCAGGGGGACAGGGAACTATGGCTACACCTTC

abundance: .
d_gene: .
j_gene: TRBJ1-2
v_gene: TRBV10-3
CDR3aa: CAISEDPGGTYGYTF
CDR3nt: TGTGCCATCAGTGAGGACCCAGGAGGTACCTATGGCTACACCTTC

abundance: many
d_gene: .
j_gene: TRBJ2-5
v_gene: TRBV2
CDR3aa: CASSEYAETQYF
CDR3nt: TGTGCCAGCAGTGAATACGCAGAGACCCAGTACTTC

abundance: many
d_gene: TRBD2
j_gene: TRBJ2-3
v_gene: TRBV24-1
CDR3aa: CATSDPKRGGTDTQYF
CDR3nt: TGTGCCACCAGTGACCCAAAGCGGGGGGGCACAGATACGCAGTATTTT

abundance: many
d_gene: TRBD2
j_gene: TRBJ2-5
v_gene: TRBV9
CDR3aa: CASSVDPSGSVQETQYF
CDR3nt: TGTGCCAGCAGCGTAGATCCTAGCGGGAGTGTACAAGAGACCCAGTACTTC

abundance: .
d_gene: TRBD1
j_gene: TRBJ2-2
v_gene: TRBV5-1
CDR3aa: CASSQTGGPGELFF
CDR3nt: TGCGCCAGCAGCCAGACAGGGGGCCCCGGGGAGCTGTTTTTT

abundance: .
d_gene: .
j_gene: TRBJ2-2
v_gene: TRBV29-1
CDR3aa: CSAITTGSGELFF
CDR3nt: TGCAGCGCTATAACCACAGGGTCCGGGGAGCTGTTTTTT

abundance: .
d_gene: .
j_gene: TRBJ1-1
v_gene: TRBV20-1
CDR3aa: CSALGRANTEAFF
CDR3nt: TGCAGTGCCCTTGGGAGGGCGAACACTGAAGCTTTCTTT

abundance: .
d_gene: .
j_gene: TRBJ1-1
v_gene: TRBV20-1
CDR3aa: CSAHPTAANTEAFF
CDR3nt: TGCAGTGCCCATCCGACAGCCGCGAACACTGAAGCTTTCTTT

abundance: .
d_gene: .
j_gene: TRBJ1-5
v_gene: TRBV28
CDR3aa: CASTLTGNQPQHF
CDR3nt: TGTGCCAGCACTTTGACTGGCAATCAGCCCCAGCATTTT

abundance: few
d_gene: TRBD1
j_gene: TRBJ1-1
v_gene: TRBV5-1
CDR3aa: CASSLPGQGGTEAFF
CDR3nt: TGCGCCAGCAGCCTACCGGGACAGGGAGGGACTGAAGCTTTCTTT

abundance: many
d_gene: .
j_gene: TRBJ1-1
v_gene: TRBV3-1
CDR3aa: CASSARGVGDTEAFF
CDR3nt: TGTGCCAGCAGCGCAAGAGGGGTCGGGGACACTGAAGCTTTCTTT

abundance: .
d_gene: TRBD1
j_gene: TRBJ1-2
v_gene: TRBV7-9
CDR3aa: CASSPGTANNYGYTF
CDR3nt: TGTGCCAGCAGCCCAGGGACAGCAAATAACTATGGCTACACCTTC

abundance: .
d_gene: .
j_gene: TRBJ1-1
v_gene: TRBV4-3
CDR3aa: CASSQGPADDTEAFF
CDR3nt: TGCGCCAGCAGCCAAGGTCCGGCGGACGACACTGAAGCTTTCTTT

abundance: many
d_gene: .
j_gene: TRBJ1-4
v_gene: TRBV30
CDR3aa: CAWSVGGLDEKLFF
CDR3nt: TGTGCCTGGAGTGTTGGTGGGTTGGATGAAAAACTGTTTTTT

abundance: .
d_gene: TRBD1
j_gene: TRBJ1-1
v_gene: TRBV19
CDR3aa: CASSIDHTGGRAEAFF
CDR3nt: TGTGCCAGTAGTATAGATCATACAGGGGGAAGAGCTGAAGCTTTCTTT

abundance: .
d_gene: .
j_gene: TRBJ2-5
v_gene: TRBV5-1
CDR3aa: CASSFAHLETQYF
CDR3nt: TGCGCCAGCAGCTTCGCCCACCTGGAGACCCAGTACTTC

abundance: many
d_gene: TRBD2
j_gene: TRBJ2-3
v_gene: TRBV10-3
CDR3aa: CAIAGTSLRTDTQYF
CDR3nt: TGTGCCATCGCCGGGACTAGCCTTCGCACAGATACGCAGTATTTT

abundance: many
d_gene: TRBD2
j_gene: TRBJ2-1
v_gene: TRBV28
CDR3aa: CASVGNGRALDEQFF
CDR3nt: TGTGCCAGCGTGGGGAACGGGAGGGCCTTGGATGAGCAGTTCTTC

abundance: few
d_gene: TRBD2
j_gene: TRBJ2-5
v_gene: TRBV7-2
CDR3aa: CASSLRGGNKETQYF
CDR3nt: TGTGCCAGCAGCTTACGGGGGGGAAATAAAGAGACCCAGTACTTC

abundance: .
d_gene: TRBD2
j_gene: TRBJ2-2
v_gene: TRBV18
CDR3aa: CASSISRLAGRRELFF
CDR3nt: TGTGCCAGCTCAATTTCGCGACTAGCGGGACGGCGGGAGCTGTTTTTT

abundance: .
d_gene: TRBD2
j_gene: TRBJ2-3
v_gene: TRBV19
CDR3aa: CASSDTSGGASDTQYF
CDR3nt: TGTGCCAGTAGCGATACTAGCGGGGGGGCGTCAGATACGCAGTATTTT

abundance: many
d_gene: TRBD1
j_gene: TRBJ2-2
v_gene: TRBV6-2/TRBV6-3
CDR3aa: CASSYSYRGPTNTGELFF
CDR3nt: TGTGCCAGCAGTTACTCTTACAGGGGGCCGACTAACACCGGGGAGCTGTTTTTT

abundance: .
d_gene: .
j_gene: TRBJ2-2
v_gene: TRBV6-1
CDR3aa: CASSGNTGELFF
CDR3nt: TGTGCCAGCAGTGGAAACACCGGGGAGCTGTTTTTT

abundance: many
d_gene: .
j_gene: TRBJ2-3
v_gene: TRBV6-1
CDR3aa: CASRAYYNRQGDTQYF
CDR3nt: TGTGCCAGCAGGGCCTACTATAATCGGCAGGGTGATACGCAGTATTTT

abundance: many
d_gene: .
j_gene: TRBJ2-7
v_gene: TRBV27
CDR3aa: CASSFGVLGEQYF
CDR3nt: TGTGCCAGCAGTTTTGGGGTCTTGGGCGAGCAGTACTTC

abundance: many
d_gene: .
j_gene: TRBJ2-1
v_gene: TRBV11-2
CDR3aa: CASSFDHEQFF
CDR3nt: TGTGCCAGCAGCTTTGATCATGAGCAGTTCTTC

abundance: many
d_gene: TRBD1
j_gene: TRBJ2-7
v_gene: TRBV28
CDR3aa: CASSFTGTGSEGQYF
CDR3nt: TGTGCCAGCAGTTTCACCGGGACAGGGAGTGAGGGGCAGTACTTC

abundance: many
d_gene: TRBD2
j_gene: TRBJ2-1
v_gene: TRBV6-2/TRBV6-3
CDR3aa: CASSYWPSGSPSSYNEQFF
CDR3nt: TGTGCCAGCAGTTACTGGCCTAGCGGGAGCCCGAGCTCCTACAATGAGCAGTTCTTC

abundance: many
d_gene: TRBD1
j_gene: TRBJ1-6
v_gene: TRBV2
CDR3aa: CASSRQGSSSPLHF
CDR3nt: TGTGCCAGCAGTAGACAGGGGAGTAGCTCACCCCTCCACTTT

abundance: many
d_gene: .
j_gene: TRBJ1-2
v_gene: TRBV12-3/TRBV12-4
CDR3aa: CASRGYYGYTF
CDR3nt: TGTGCCAGTCGGGGGTACTATGGCTACACCTTC

abundance: many
d_gene: .
j_gene: TRBJ1-6
v_gene: TRBV7-2
CDR3aa: CASSSEGGRVSPLHF
CDR3nt: TGTGCCAGCAGCTCCGAGGGGGGACGCGTTTCACCCCTCCACTTT

abundance: few
d_gene: .
j_gene: TRBJ2-2
v_gene: TRBV2
CDR3aa: CASSVTDNNTGELFF
CDR3nt: TGTGCCAGCAGTGTCACAGACAACAACACCGGGGAGCTGTTTTTT

abundance: few
d_gene: TRBD2
j_gene: TRBJ2-1
v_gene: TRBV10-3
CDR3aa: CAISESKAGGSYNEQFF
CDR3nt: TGTGCCATCAGTGAGTCCAAGGCGGGAGGCTCCTACAATGAGCAGTTCTTC

abundance: few
d_gene: TRBD2
j_gene: TRBJ2-3
v_gene: TRBV6-7
CDR3aa: CASSYSRRQREVGTDTQYF
CDR3nt: TGTGCCAGCAGTTATTCCCGTAGGCAGCGGGAGGTTGGCACAGATACGCAGTATTTT

abundance: .
d_gene: .
j_gene: TRBJ1-1
v_gene: TRBV18
CDR3aa: CASSLGTPRPLNTEAFF
CDR3nt: TGTGCCAGCTCACTTGGGACACCACGGCCCTTGAACACTGAAGCTTTCTTT

abundance: .
d_gene: .
j_gene: TRBJ2-1
v_gene: TRBV20-1
CDR3aa: CSARVGPGEQFF
CDR3nt: TGCAGTGCTAGAGTGGGCCCCGGTGAGCAGTTCTTC

abundance: many
d_gene: TRBD1
j_gene: TRBJ2-5
v_gene: TRBV18
CDR3aa: CASVRDSEETQYF
CDR3nt: TGTGCCAGCGTACGGGACAGTGAAGAGACCCAGTACTTC

abundance: many
d_gene: .
j_gene: TRBJ1-2
v_gene: TRBV2
CDR3aa: CASSEGQLPGGYTF
CDR3nt: TGTGCCAGCAGTGAAGGGCAACTCCCGGGCGGCTACACCTTC

abundance: few
d_gene: TRBD1
j_gene: TRBJ1-2
v_gene: TRBV4-2
CDR3aa: CASSQPGTGYNGYTF
CDR3nt: TGTGCCAGCAGCCAACCCGGGACAGGGTATAATGGCTACACCTTC

abundance: .
d_gene: TRBD2
j_gene: TRBJ2-1
v_gene: TRBV5-1
CDR3aa: CASSRAGTNYNEQFF
CDR3nt: TGCGCCAGCAGCCGGGCCGGGACTAACTACAATGAGCAGTTCTTC

abundance: many
d_gene: TRBD1
j_gene: TRBJ1-1
v_gene: TRBV5-1
CDR3aa: CASSIAGTGTRNTEAFF
CDR3nt: TGCGCCAGCAGCATTGCCGGGACAGGGACGAGGAACACTGAAGCTTTCTTT

abundance: many
d_gene: .
j_gene: TRBJ1-1
v_gene: TRBV12-3/TRBV12-4
CDR3aa: CASMGRANTEAFF
CDR3nt: TGTGCCAGCATGGGCAGGGCGAACACTGAAGCTTTCTTT

abundance: many
d_gene: .
j_gene: TRBJ2-2
v_gene: TRBV12-3/TRBV12-4
CDR3aa: CASSLAPVGTGELFF
CDR3nt: TGTGCCAGCAGTTTAGCTCCGGTTGGGACTGGGGAGCTGTTTTTT

abundance: many
d_gene: TRBD1
j_gene: TRBJ1-5
v_gene: TRBV12-3/TRBV12-4
CDR3aa: CASSTRDRNQPQHF
CDR3nt: TGTGCCAGCAGTACCCGGGACAGAAATCAGCCCCAGCATTTT

abundance: .
d_gene: .
j_gene: TRBJ1-5
v_gene: TRBV18
CDR3aa: CASSAGTVIQPQHF
CDR3nt: TGTGCCAGCTCAGCCGGGACTGTGATCCAGCCCCAGCATTTT

abundance: many
d_gene: TRBD1
j_gene: TRBJ2-1
v_gene: TRBV12-3/TRBV12-4
CDR3aa: CASSSRTGGSYNEQFF
CDR3nt: TGTGCCAGCAGTTCACGGACAGGTGGCTCCTACAATGAGCAGTTCTTC

abundance: few
d_gene: .
j_gene: TRBJ2-7
v_gene: TRBV7-9
CDR3aa: CASSNRVSYEQYF
CDR3nt: TGTGCCAGCAGCAACAGGGTTTCCTACGAGCAGTACTTC

abundance: .
d_gene: TRBD1
j_gene: TRBJ2-7
v_gene: TRBV20-1
CDR3aa: CSARPYTRTGSHEQYF
CDR3nt: TGCAGTGCTAGACCCTACACCCGGACAGGGAGCCACGAGCAGTACTTC

abundance: .
d_gene: .
j_gene: TRBJ2-2
v_gene: TRBV18
CDR3aa: CASSQLRLTGELFF
CDR3nt: TGTGCCAGCTCGCAACTCCGGCTCACCGGGGAGCTGTTTTTT

abundance: many
d_gene: .
j_gene: TRBJ1-6
v_gene: TRBV28
CDR3aa: CASSLPAEYSPLHF
CDR3nt: TGTGCCAGCAGTTTACCAGCGGAATATTCACCCCTCCACTTT

abundance: few
d_gene: TRBD2
j_gene: TRBJ2-3
v_gene: TRBV7-3
CDR3aa: CASSRVGLAGRISTDTQYF
CDR3nt: TGTGCCAGCAGCCGGGTGGGACTAGCGGGTCGAATTAGCACAGATACGCAGTATTTT

abundance: many
d_gene: TRBD1
j_gene: TRBJ2-1
v_gene: TRBV7-8
CDR3aa: CASSPTGGYSPFDNEQFF
CDR3nt: TGTGCCAGCAGCCCGACAGGGGGCTACTCCCCTTTTGACAATGAGCAGTTCTTC

abundance: many
d_gene: TRBD2
j_gene: TRBJ2-3
v_gene: TRBV2
CDR3aa: CASRPLSGGVSTDTQYF
CDR3nt: TGTGCCAGCAGGCCTTTAAGCGGGGGGGTGAGCACAGATACGCAGTATTTT